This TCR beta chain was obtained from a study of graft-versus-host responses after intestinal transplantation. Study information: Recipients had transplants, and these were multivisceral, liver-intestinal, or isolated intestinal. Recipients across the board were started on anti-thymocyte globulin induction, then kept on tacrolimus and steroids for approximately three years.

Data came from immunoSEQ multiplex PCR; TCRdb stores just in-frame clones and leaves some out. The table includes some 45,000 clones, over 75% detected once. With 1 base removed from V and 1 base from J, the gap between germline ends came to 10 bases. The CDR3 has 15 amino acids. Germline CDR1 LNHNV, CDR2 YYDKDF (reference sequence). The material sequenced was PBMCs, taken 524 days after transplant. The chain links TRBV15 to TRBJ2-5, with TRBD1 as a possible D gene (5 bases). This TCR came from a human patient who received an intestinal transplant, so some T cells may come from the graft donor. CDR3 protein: CATSRARQSQETQYF. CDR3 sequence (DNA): TGTGCCACCAGCAGAGCTAGACAGAGCCAAGAGACCCAGTACTTC.